The 12 T cell receptor beta chains listed next were all sequenced from one sample in a study of T cells in women clearing cervical HPV infection. Method: immunoSEQ multiplex PCR; TCRdb's copy keeps in-frame clones and lacks some. In all, the sample yields some 32,000 clones. The sequenced sample consisted of blood buffy coat. The receptors originated from a woman aged 18-70 years with a cervical HPV16 infection that either progressed to CIN3+ or cleared (not recorded which).

As concerns this clone: The read terminates 3 residues ahead of where the CDR3 ends, so the germline J gene completes it. The chain has TRBV20-1 and TRBJ1-1; 10 bases align to TRBD1. Germline V gene sequence: CDR1 DFQATT, CDR2 SNEGSKA (reference sequence). The V and J ends lost 2 bases and 4 bases, in that order; junction bases with no gene match: 4. This CDR3 comprises 14 residues. Here the CDR3 reads CSARWTGGTTEAFF. Incomplete CDR3 DNA: TGCAGTGCTAGATGGACAGGGGGTACCACTGAA.

Comments on this clone: The missing CDR3 end, 3 residues past where the read stops, is filled in from the germline J gene. The chain couples TRBV7-8 to TRBJ1-5, with 8 bases aligning to TRBD1. The CDR3 sequence is 16 residues long. Germline CDR1 is SGHVS and CDR2 is FQNEAQ. Losses at the gene ends were 5 bases for V and 0 bases for J; bases not matched to a gene: 6. CDR3 bases read: TGTGCCAGCAGCACGAAACAGGGGGTTAGCAATCAGCCC. This gives the protein CASSTKQGVSNQP. Given in full, the CDR3 is CASSTKQGVSNQPQHF.

A remark on this clone: The CDR3 end lies 3 residues beyond the end of the read and is filled in from the germline J gene. The gene calls are TRBV5-1 and TRBJ2-5; D gene ambiguous. The CDR3 sequence is 15 residues long. Trimming pared 0 bases from V and 4 bases from J, leaving 13 bases between. Germline CDR1 is SGHRS and CDR2 is YFSETQ. CDR3 DNA (partial): TGCGCCAGCAGCTTGGAAGGGTTGGCCGGAGAGACC. It translates to CASSLEGLAGET. From start to end, the CDR3 is CASSLEGLAGETQYF.

As concerns this clone: The CDR3 extends 3 residues past the end of the read, so its final part is completed from the germline J gene. The V and J genes are TRBV24-1 and TRBJ2-3; D remains ambiguous. CDR1 KGHDR and CDR2 SFDVKD come from the germline V gene. The V end was cut by 9 bases, the J end by 2 bases, with 35 bases between. This CDR3 contains 21 residues. CDR3 DNA, as far as it was read: TGTGCCACCCCGTTGACACATTTCAGGCACACCCCTTCGAGAAACACAGATACG. It codes for CATPLTHFRHTPSRNTDT. The whole CDR3 region reads CATPLTHFRHTPSRNTDTQYF.

Turning to this clone: Sequencing ends 3 residues short of the CDR3 end; the germline J gene provides the rest. The rearrangement joins TRBV19 to TRBJ2-3; a weak D match, TRBD1 (5 bases). The CDR3 spans 16 residues. Germline lookup yields CDR1 LNHDA and CDR2 SQIVND (reference sequence). This CDR3 is CASSPSKQVKNQPQYF. The sequenced CDR3 bases are TGTGCCAGTAGCCCCTCTAAACAGGTGAAGAATCAGCCG.

Of note for this clone: The CDR3 goes on 3 residues after the read ends, and that part is filled in from the germline J gene. This rearrangement joins TRBV2 to TRBJ1-2, with a possible D match to TRBD1 (6 bases). CDR1 is SNHLY and CDR2 is FYNNEI in the germline V gene. CDR3 size: 16 residues. V gave up 6 bases and J gave up 4 bases, with 21 bases separating them. The sequenced part of the CDR3 DNA is TGTGCCAGCAGCCCCAACGTGGGGGCGCAGGTCTATGGC. Amino acid sequence: CASSPNVGAQVYG. The full CDR3 protein is CASSPNVGAQVYGYTF.

Concerning this clone itself: The missing CDR3 end, 3 residues past where the read stops, is filled in from the germline J gene. This chain connects TRBV7-2 to TRBJ2-5, with D perhaps matching TRBD2 (5 bases). The CDR3 runs 14 residues. V lost 4 bases and J 1 base, leaving 10 bases between the germline ends. CDR1 is SGHTA, CDR2 FQGNSA, per germline. CDR3 DNA, as far as it was read: TGTGCCAGCAGCTCGGATCGGGGCCAAGAGACC. Protein product: CASSSDRGQET. The CDR3 in full is CASSSDRGQETQYF.

Points on this clone: The read finishes 3 residues shy of the CDR3 end, and the germline J gene is used to complete it. The gene calls are TRBV5-1 and TRBJ1-6; 8 positions match TRBD1. After removal of 4 bases from V and 7 bases from J, the junction contained 4 bases not matched to a gene. The CDR3 is made up of 14 amino acids. The germline V gene encodes CDR1 SGHRS and CDR2 YFSETQ. The part of the CDR3 DNA that was read is TGCGCCAGCAGCGTCGGACAGGGAAATTCACCC. Translating it yields CASSVGQGNSP. The entire CDR3 sequence reads CASSVGQGNSPLHF.

To note about this clone: The CDR3 extends 3 residues past the end of the read, so its final part is completed from the germline J gene. V and J are TRBV20-1 and TRBJ2-5; 8 bases are a match to TRBD2. The V gene end was trimmed by 2 bases and the J gene end by 5 bases; junction bases not matched to a gene: 10. The CDR3 length is 15 residues. Germline V gene data show CDR1 as DFQATT and CDR2 as SNEGSKA (reference sequence). The CDR3 sequence: CSARKHGGAWETQYF. The part of the CDR3 DNA that was read is TGCAGTGCTAGAAAACACGGGGGGGCCTGGGAGACC.

Note on this clone: The read falls 3 residues short of the CDR3 end, and the missing part is taken from the germline J gene. This sequence joins TRBV7-8 and TRBJ1-2; possible D gene TRBD1, 5 bases. The CDR3 extends over 14 amino acids. Trimming cost V 3 bases and J 2 bases, with 10 bases left between them. Germline lookup yields CDR1 SGHVS and CDR2 FQNEAQ. The CDR3 DNA, read in part, is TGTGCCAGCAGCTTTGGAGAGGGGAACTATGGC. It specifies CASSFGEGNYG. The CDR3 reads in full as CASSFGEGNYGYTF.

About this clone itself: With the read ending 3 residues before the CDR3 end, the germline J gene is used to fill in that end. This chain uses TRBV18 with TRBJ1-5; a weak D match, TRBD1 (6 bases). The CDR3 is made up of 15 amino acids. V was cut by 6 bases and J by 2 bases, with 14 bases left in between. The germline V gene encodes CDR1 KGHSH and CDR2 LQKENI. The CDR3 sequence: CASSTQGGGNQPQHF. The DNA read from the CDR3 is TGTGCCAGCTCCACACAGGGAGGCGGCAATCAGCCC.

With respect to this clone: The CDR3 goes on 3 residues after the read ends, and that part is filled in from the germline J gene. J is TRBJ1-3 and V is TRBV10-3, with TRBD1 matching 7 bases. Germline V gives CDR1 ENHRY, CDR2 SYGVKD. Trimming at V came to 6 bases and at J to 0 bases, leaving 2 bases not matched to a gene. The length of the CDR3 is 14 residues. Incomplete CDR3 DNA: TGTGCCATCAGCGGGACAGCCTCTGGAAACACC. Its translation: CAISGTASGNT. The whole CDR3 sequence reads CAISGTASGNTIYF.